Following are 14 T cell receptor beta chains from one sample sequenced in a study of cytomegalovirus exposure and HLA in healthy donors. PCR involved 60 Vbeta and 13 Jbeta primers. Sequencing used immunoSEQ multiplex PCR; TCRdb keeps in-frame clones, though not all of them. The sample lists under 100,000 clones, 77% occurring once. The source material was PBMCs. Receptors were obtained from a boy younger than 18 in good health and CMV-seronegative.

A note on this clone: This sample also contains other DNA sequences that code for the same CDR3. The chain carries TRBV7-2 and TRBJ2-3; the match to TRBD2 covers 8 bases. This CDR3 spans 15 amino acids. The V and J ends lost 2 bases and 4 bases, in that order; junction bases with no gene match: 5. Germline V lookup: CDR1 SGHTA, CDR2 FQGNSA. CDR3 region: CASSLTSGGADTQYF. DNA for the CDR3: TGTGCCAGCAGCTTAACAAGCGGGGGCGCAGATACGCAGTATTTT.

V is TRBV16 and J is TRBJ2-7, with TRBD1 as a possible D gene (5 bases). The V gene's germline CDR1 is KGHSY and CDR2 FQNENV. V lost 7 bases and J 5 bases, leaving 15 bases between the germline ends. The CDR3 is made up of 13 amino acids. CDR3 loop: CASTRAWGDEQYF. The CDR3 nucleotides are TGTGCCAGCACCCGAGCGTGGGGCGACGAGCAGTACTTC.

J is TRBJ2-5 and V is TRBV29-1; D perhaps matches TRBD1 (6 bases). The V end was cut by 6 bases, the J end by 5 bases, with 13 bases between. The CDR3 spans 12 residues. From germline, CDR1 is SQVTM and CDR2 ANQGSEA. CDR3 DNA: TGCAGCGTGAGGGGGACCCGGGAGACCCAGTACTTC. It translates to CSVRGTRETQYF.

Note on this clone: Other DNA sequences of this sample code for an identical CDR3. CDR3 sequence reads: CASRRGNTEAFF. The CDR3 DNA sequence: TGTGCCAGCCGAAGGGGGAACACTGAAGCTTTCTTT. The chain employs TRBV27 and TRBJ1-1, with a tentative D call TRBD1 (5 bases). The CDR3 is 12 residues long. The germline CDR1 and CDR2 sequences are MNHEY and SMNVEV (reference sequence). Between the trimmed V and J ends, which lost 8 bases and 1 base, there was a span of 8 bases.

By its share, this clone is large. The chain uses TRBV19 and TRBJ1-5; TRBD1 agrees at 7 bases. Germline CDR1 reads LNHDA; CDR2 reads SQIVND (reference sequence). Trimming cost V 4 bases and J 4 bases; bases outside gene matches: 10. The CDR3 consists of 16 residues. Here the CDR3 DNA reads TGTGCCAGTAGTAATTCACACGGGACAGTGAATCAGCCCCAGCATTTT. Its protein is CASSNSHGTVNQPQHF.

V and J are TRBV6-1 and TRBJ1-1; 7 nucleotides agree with TRBD1. V trimming: 0 bases; J trimming: 4 bases; junction bases outside the gene matches: 5. CDR3 length: 15 residues. Germline V lookup: CDR1 MNHNS, CDR2 SASEGT. CDR3 sequence: CASSEAETGITEAFF. CDR3 bases: TGTGCCAGCAGTGAAGCCGAGACAGGGATCACTGAAGCTTTCTTT.

V is TRBV29-1 and J is TRBJ1-2; 9 bases fit TRBD1. Germline values: CDR1 SQVTM, CDR2 ANQGSEA. Losses at the gene ends were 4 bases for V and 3 bases for J; bases not matched to a gene: 12. The CDR3 runs 16 residues. CDR3: CSVVPSGTGFDYGYTF. The CDR3 bases are TGCAGCGTTGTTCCCTCGGGGACAGGGTTCGACTATGGCTACACCTTC.

The chain links TRBV27 to TRBJ1-1, with D unclear. Between the trimmed V and J ends, which lost 2 bases and 11 bases, there was a span of 15 bases. CDR1 is MNHEY and CDR2 is SMNVEV in the germline V gene (reference sequence). CDR3 length: 13 amino acids. CDR3 in amino acids: CASSLSDQRVAFF. The CDR3 nucleotides read TGTGCCAGCAGTTTAAGTGATCAGCGGGTCGCTTTCTTT.

This chain uses TRBV7-6 with TRBJ1-6; 9 bases agree with TRBD1. The CDR3 totals 16 residues. The V segment lost 5 bases and the J segment 13 bases; nucleotides outside the gene matches: 15. CDR1 and CDR2 (germline): SGHVS, FNYEAQ. The CDR3 nucleotides are TGTGCCAGCAGCCGGAAGCCGGGACAGGGTTTTCATCCCCTCCACTTT. It specifies CASSRKPGQGFHPLHF.

This chain links TRBV7-3 with TRBJ2-5; D not resolved. V lost 1 base and J lost 4, with 10 bases in between. Germline V lookup: CDR1 SGHTA, CDR2 FQGTGA. The CDR3 length is 14 residues. The DNA for the CDR3 is TGTGCCAGCAGCTTAAACATCCCTCCAGAGACCCAGTACTTC. Translation gives CASSLNIPPETQYF.

This clone was observed once. The rearrangement links TRBV28 to TRBJ2-1; the match to TRBD2 covers 7 bases. The CDR3 extends over 17 amino acids. V lost 6 bases to trimming and J lost 1 base; unmatched junction nucleotides: 12. Germline V gene data show CDR1 as MDHEN and CDR2 as SYDVKM. Written as DNA, the CDR3 is TGTGCCAGCAGCCCTTCGGGGCGGGGGATATCCTACAATGAGCAGTTCTTC. Amino acids: CASSPSGRGISYNEQFF.

CDR3: CASSRRDRADTEAFF. In nucleotides, the CDR3 is TGTGCCAGCAGCAGGAGGGACAGGGCGGACACTGAAGCTTTCTTT. The chain links TRBV21-1 to TRBJ1-1; TRBD1, the D gene given by the table, was not confirmed from the DNA. TRBV21-1 is marked as a pseudogene. The CDR3 length is 15 residues.

Comments on this clone: This likely comes from a read error, as the CDR3 has no conserved phenylalanine or tryptophan at its end. The chain combines TRBV10-1 with TRBJ1-2; TRBD1 matches at 8 bases. J gave up 2 bases and V 7 bases, and 3 bases lay outside the gene matches. From germline, CDR1 is WNHNN and CDR2 SYGVQD (reference sequence). The CDR3 contains 13 residues. The CDR3 is CASMGTGNYGYTV. CDR3 DNA sequence: TGCGCCAGCATGGGGACAGGCAACTATGGCTACACCGTC.

The chain recombines TRBV6-6 with TRBJ1-3; 7 positions agree with TRBD1. The germline V gene encodes CDR1 MNHNY and CDR2 SVGAGI (reference sequence). The CDR3 has 15 residues. V lost 2 bases and J lost 4; bases outside the gene matches: 5. CDR3 nucleotide sequence: TGTGCCAGCAGTTACCGGGGACAGTCGGGAAACACCATATATTTT. Encoded protein: CASSYRGQSGNTIYF.